This T cell receptor (beta chain) was recorded in a study of glioma-infiltrating T cells. On this clonotype itself: The antigen is unknown.

The iRepertoire nested amplicon-rescue multiplex PCR amplified TCR alpha and beta CDR3s from RNA. MiXCR, run by TCRdb on the multiplex PCR reads, gives a single entry per CDR3 protein. The repertoire has some 99,000 distinct CDR3 sequences, 20% to 30% of them found once; the top ten carry roughly 37%. Study-wide results and caveats: Gliomas, especially low-grade, showed above-expected tissue-blood divergence; non-neoplastic patients showed below.

Germline V gives CDR1 DFQATT, CDR2 SNEGSKA (reference sequence). The CDR3 is made up of 12 amino acids. Sequencing input: glioma tissue, nonneoplastic brain tissue, or PBMCs (not recorded which). V is TRBV20-1 and J is TRBJ1-2, with D unresolved. The TCR was taken from a human donor with low-grade glioma or glioblastoma, undergoing nonglioma brain surgery, or in good health (not recorded which). CDR3 sequence: CSALVGSRDYTF. The CDR3 DNA reads TGCAGCGCCCTTGTAGGTTCCCGAGACTATACCTTC.